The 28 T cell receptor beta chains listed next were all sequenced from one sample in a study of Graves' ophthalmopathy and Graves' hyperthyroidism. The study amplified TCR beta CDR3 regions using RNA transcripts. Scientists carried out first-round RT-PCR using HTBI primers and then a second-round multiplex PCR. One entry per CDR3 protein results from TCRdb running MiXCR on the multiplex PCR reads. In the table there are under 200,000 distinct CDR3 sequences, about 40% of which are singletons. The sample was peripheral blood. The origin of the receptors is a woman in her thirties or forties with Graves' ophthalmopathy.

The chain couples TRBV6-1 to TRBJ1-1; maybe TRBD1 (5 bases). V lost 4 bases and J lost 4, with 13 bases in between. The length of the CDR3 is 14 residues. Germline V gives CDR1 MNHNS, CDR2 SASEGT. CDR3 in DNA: TGTGCCAGCAGTGCAAGGGGAGGGGTCACTGAAGCTTTCTTT. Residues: CASSARGGVTEAFF.

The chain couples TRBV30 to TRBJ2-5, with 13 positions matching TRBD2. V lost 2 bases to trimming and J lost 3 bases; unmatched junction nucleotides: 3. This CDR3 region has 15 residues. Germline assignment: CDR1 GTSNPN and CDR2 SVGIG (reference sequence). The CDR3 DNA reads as TGTGCCTGGAGTCCGGGACTAGCGGGAAAAGAGACCCAGTACTTC. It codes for CAWSPGLAGKETQYF.

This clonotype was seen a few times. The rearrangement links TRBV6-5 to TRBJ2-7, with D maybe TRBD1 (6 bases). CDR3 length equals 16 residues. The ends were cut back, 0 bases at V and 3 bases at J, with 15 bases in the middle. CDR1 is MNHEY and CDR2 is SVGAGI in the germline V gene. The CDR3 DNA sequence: TGTGCCAGCAGTTACTCGCGTTATGGGGGCGGCTACGAGCAGTACTTC. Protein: CASSYSRYGGGYEQYF.

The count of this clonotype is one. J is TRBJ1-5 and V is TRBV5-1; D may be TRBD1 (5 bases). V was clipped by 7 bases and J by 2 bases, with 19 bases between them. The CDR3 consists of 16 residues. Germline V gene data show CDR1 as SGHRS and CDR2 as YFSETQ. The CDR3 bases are TGCGCCAGCGCGGCAGACGGGGACGGGGGCAATCAGCCCCAGCATTTT. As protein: CASAADGDGGNQPQHF.

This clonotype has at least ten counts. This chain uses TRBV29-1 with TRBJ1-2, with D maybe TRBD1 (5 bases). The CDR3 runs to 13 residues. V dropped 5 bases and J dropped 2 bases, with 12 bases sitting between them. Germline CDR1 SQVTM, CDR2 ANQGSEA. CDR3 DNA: TGCAGCGTTTCCCAGACAGTCAACTATGGCTACACCTTC. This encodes CSVSQTVNYGYTF.

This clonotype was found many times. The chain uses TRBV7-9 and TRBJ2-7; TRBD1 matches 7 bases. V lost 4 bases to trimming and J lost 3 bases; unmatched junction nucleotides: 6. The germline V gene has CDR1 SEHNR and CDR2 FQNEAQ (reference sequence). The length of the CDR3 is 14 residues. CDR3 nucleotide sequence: TGTGCCAGCAGCTCCCGACAGGGCGGCTACGAGCAGTACTTC. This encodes CASSSRQGGYEQYF.

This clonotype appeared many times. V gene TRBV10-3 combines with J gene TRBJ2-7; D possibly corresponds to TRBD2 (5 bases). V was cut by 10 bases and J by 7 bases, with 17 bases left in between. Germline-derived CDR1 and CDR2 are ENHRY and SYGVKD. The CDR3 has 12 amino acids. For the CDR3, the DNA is TGTGCCACCGGCCCCTCTCCGGGGGAGCAGTACTTC. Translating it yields CATGPSPGEQYF.

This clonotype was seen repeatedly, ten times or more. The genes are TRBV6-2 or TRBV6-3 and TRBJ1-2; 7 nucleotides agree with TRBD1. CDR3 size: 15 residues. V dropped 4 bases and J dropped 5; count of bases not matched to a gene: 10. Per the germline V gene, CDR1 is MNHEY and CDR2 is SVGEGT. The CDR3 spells CASSFSYRGNYGYTF. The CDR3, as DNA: TGTGCCAGCAGTTTTTCGTACAGGGGTAATTATGGCTACACCTTC.

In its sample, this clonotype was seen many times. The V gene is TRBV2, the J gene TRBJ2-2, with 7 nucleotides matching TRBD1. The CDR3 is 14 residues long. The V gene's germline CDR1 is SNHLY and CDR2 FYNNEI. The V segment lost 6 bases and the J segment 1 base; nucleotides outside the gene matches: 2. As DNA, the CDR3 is TGTGCCAGCAGACAGGGGTTGAACACCGGGGAGCTGTTTTTT. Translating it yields CASRQGLNTGELFF.

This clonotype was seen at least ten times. The CDR3 DNA reads as TGTGCCAGTAGTATCTCAACTCAGGGTTACGCTGAAGCTTTCTTT. It yields the protein CASSISTQGYAEAFF. This chain joins TRBV19 and TRBJ1-1, with D possibly being TRBD1 (5 bases). V was shortened by 3 bases and J by 6 bases, with 17 bases between the two germline ends. The CDR3 has 15 amino acids. CDR1 is LNHDA, CDR2 SQIVND, per germline (reference sequence).

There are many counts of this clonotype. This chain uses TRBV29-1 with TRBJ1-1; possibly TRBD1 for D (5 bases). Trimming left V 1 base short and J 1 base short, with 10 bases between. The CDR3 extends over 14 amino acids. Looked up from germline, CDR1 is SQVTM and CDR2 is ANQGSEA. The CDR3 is CSVEVGTGNTEAFF. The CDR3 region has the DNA TGCAGCGTTGAAGTGGGTACAGGGAACACTGAAGCTTTCTTT.

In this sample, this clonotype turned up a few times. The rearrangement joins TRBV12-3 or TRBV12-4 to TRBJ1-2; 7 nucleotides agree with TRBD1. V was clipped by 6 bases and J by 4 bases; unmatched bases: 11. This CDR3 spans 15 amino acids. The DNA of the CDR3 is TGTGCCAGCAGAGGGCCGGAGGGGGCAGGCTATGGCTACACCTTC. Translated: CASRGPEGAGYGYTF.

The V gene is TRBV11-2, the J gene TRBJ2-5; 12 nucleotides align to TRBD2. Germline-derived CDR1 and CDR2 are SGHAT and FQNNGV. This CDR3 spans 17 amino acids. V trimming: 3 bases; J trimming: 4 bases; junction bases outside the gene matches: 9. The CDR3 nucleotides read TGTGCCAGCAGCTTGGGCGCAGGACTAGCGGGAAGAGAGACCCAGTACTTC. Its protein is CASSLGAGLAGRETQYF.

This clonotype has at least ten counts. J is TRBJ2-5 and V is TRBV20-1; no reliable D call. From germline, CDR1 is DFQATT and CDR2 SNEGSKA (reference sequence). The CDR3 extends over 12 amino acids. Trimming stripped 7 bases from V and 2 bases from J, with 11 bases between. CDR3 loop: CSDSRSQETQYF. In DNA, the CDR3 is TGCAGTGACTCCCGGAGTCAAGAGACCCAGTACTTC.

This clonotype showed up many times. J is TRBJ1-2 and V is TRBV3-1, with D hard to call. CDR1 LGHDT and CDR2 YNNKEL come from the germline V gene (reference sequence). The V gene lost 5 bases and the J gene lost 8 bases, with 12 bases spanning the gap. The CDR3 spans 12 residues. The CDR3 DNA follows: TGTGCCAGCAGCAACGAGGGCTGGGGCTACACCTTC. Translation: CASSNEGWGYTF. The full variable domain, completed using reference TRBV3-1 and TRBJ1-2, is DTAVSQTPKYLVTQMGNDKSIKCEQNLGHDTMYWYKQDSKKFLKIMFSYNNKELIINETVPNRFSPKSPDKAHLNLHINSLELGDSAVYFCASSNEGWGYTFGSGTRLTVV.

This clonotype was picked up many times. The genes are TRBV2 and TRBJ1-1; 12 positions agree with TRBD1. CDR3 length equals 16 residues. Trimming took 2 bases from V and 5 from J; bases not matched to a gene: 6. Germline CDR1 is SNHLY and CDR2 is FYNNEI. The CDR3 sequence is CASSEPGQGAGTEAFF. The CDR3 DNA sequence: TGTGCCAGCAGTGAACCGGGACAGGGGGCGGGAACTGAAGCTTTCTTT.

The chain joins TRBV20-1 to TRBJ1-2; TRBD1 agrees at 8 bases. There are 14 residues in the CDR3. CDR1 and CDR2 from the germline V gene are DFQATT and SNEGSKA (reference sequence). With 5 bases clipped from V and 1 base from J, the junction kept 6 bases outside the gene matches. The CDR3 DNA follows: TGCAGTGCTGAAAACAGGGGGTTTAACTATGGCTACACCTTC. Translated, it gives CSAENRGFNYGYTF.

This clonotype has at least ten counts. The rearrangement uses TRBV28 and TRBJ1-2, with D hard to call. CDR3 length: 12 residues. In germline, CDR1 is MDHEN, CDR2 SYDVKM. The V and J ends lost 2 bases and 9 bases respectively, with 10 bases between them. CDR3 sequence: CASSLPGSRYTF. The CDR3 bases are TGTGCCAGCAGTTTACCCGGATCCCGCTACACCTTC.

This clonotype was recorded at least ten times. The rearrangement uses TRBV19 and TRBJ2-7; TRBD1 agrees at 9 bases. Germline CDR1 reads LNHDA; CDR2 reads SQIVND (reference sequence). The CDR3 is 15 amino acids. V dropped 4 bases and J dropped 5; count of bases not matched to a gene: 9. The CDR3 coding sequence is TGTGCCAGTAGTAGGGCCGGGACAGGGAGGAACGAGCAGTACTTC. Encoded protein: CASSRAGTGRNEQYF.

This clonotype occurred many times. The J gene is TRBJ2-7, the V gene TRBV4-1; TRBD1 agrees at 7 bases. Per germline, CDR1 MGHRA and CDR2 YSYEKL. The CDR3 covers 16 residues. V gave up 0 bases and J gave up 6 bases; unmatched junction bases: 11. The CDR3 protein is CASSQDWGRGLVEQYF. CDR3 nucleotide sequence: TGCGCCAGCAGCCAAGATTGGGGCAGGGGGTTGGTCGAGCAGTACTTC.

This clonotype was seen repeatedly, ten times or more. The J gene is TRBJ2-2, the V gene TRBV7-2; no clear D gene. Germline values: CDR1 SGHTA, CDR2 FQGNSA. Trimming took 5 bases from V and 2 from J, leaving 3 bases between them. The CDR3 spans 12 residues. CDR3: CASSPNTGELFF. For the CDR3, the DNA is TGTGCCAGCAGCCCAAACACCGGGGAGCTGTTTTTT. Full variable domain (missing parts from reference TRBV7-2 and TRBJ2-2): GAGVSQSPSNKVTEKGKDVELRCDPISGHTALYWYRQSLGQGLEFLIYFQGNSAPDKSGLPSDRFSAERTGGSVSTLTIQRTQQEDSAVYLCASSPNTGELFFGEGSRLTVL.

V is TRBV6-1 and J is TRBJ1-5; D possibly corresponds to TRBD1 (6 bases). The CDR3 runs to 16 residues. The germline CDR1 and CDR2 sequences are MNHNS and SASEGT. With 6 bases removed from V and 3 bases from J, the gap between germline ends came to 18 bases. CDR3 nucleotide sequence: TGTGCCAGCAGACAAGACCACAGGGTACTCAATCAGCCCCAGCATTTT. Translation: CASRQDHRVLNQPQHF.

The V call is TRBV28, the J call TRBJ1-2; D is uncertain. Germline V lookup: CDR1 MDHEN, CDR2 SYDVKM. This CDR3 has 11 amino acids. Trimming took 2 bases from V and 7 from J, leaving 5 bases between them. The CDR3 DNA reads TGTGCCAGCAGTTTACTGTCTGGCTACACCTTC. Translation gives CASSLLSGYTF.

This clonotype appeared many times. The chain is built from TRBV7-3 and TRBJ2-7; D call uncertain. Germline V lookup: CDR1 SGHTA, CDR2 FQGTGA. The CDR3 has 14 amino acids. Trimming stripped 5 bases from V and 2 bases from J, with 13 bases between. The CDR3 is CASSAYRTPYEQYF. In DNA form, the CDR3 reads TGTGCCAGCAGCGCTTACAGAACCCCCTACGAGCAGTACTTC. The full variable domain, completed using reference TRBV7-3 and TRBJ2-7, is GAGVSQTPSNKVTEKGKYVELRCDPISGHTALYWYRQSLGQGPEFLIYFQGTGAADDSGLPNDRFFAVRPEGSVSTLKIQRTERGDSAVYLCASSAYRTPYEQYFGPGTRLTVT.

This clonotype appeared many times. In DNA form, the CDR3 reads TGTGCCAGCAGTTTAAATTGGTTCGCCGAGCAGTACTTC. Residues: CASSLNWFAEQYF. V gene TRBV27 combines with J gene TRBJ2-7, with D uncertain. CDR1 and CDR2 from the germline V gene are MNHEY and SMNVEV (reference sequence). Trimming took off 2 bases at V and 6 bases at J, with 11 bases between the two ends. The CDR3 totals 13 residues.

CDR3 nucleotide sequence: TGTGCCAGTAGAATGGCGGGAGTGGGGACCAATGAGCAGTTCTTC. This encodes CASRMAGVGTNEQFF. The chain carries TRBV19 and TRBJ2-1; 7 positions agree with TRBD2. Unmatched junction bases numbered 11, after V lost 6 bases and J lost 6 bases. There are 15 residues in the CDR3. Germline-derived CDR1 and CDR2 are LNHDA and SQIVND (reference sequence).

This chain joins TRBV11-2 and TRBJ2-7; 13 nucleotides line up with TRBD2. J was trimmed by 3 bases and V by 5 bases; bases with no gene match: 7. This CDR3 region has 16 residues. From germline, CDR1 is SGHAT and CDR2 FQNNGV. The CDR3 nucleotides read TGTGCCAGCAGCCCTGGACTAGCGGGAGAGGTCTACGAGCAGTACTTC. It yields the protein CASSPGLAGEVYEQYF. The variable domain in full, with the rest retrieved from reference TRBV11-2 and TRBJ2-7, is EAGVAQSPRYKIIEKRQSVAFWCNPISGHATLYWYQQILGQGPKLLIQFQNNGVVDDSQLPKDRFSAERLKGVDSTLKIQPAKLEDSAVYLCASSPGLAGEVYEQYFGPGTRLTVT.

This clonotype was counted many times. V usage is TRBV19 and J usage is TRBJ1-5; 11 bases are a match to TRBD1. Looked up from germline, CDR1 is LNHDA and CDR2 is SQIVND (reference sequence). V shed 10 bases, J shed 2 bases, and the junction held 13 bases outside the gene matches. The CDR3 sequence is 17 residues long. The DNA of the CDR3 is TGTGCCACTGGATCGGGACAGGGGGTGTCGGGCAATCAGCCCCAGCATTTT. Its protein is CATGSGQGVSGNQPQHF.